This note documents a single T cell receptor beta chain sequence. Antigen specificity is unknown. This sample is drawn from a study of shared clonotypes between healthy human individuals. Study-wide results and limits: Sampling involved blood alone; tissue repertoires likely differ. Represented genetic and exposure-history diversity was restricted by having few donors.

Trimming removed 5 bases at V and 1 base at J, with 11 bases between. Germline CDR1 is SGHVS and CDR2 is FQNEAQ. There are 14 residues in the CDR3. CD45RO-negative, CCR7-selected cells formed the naive CD8 fraction, which excluded terminally differentiated effector memory CD45RA+ cells. This table comes from immunoSEQ multiplex PCR, and its TCRdb copy is limited to in-frame clones, with some not included. Among approximately 720,000 clones listed, about 92% were seen once. The sample was naive CD8+ T cells sorted from blood. This chain connects TRBV7-8 to TRBJ1-1, with a tentative D call TRBD1 (5 bases). The TCR sequence derives from a man aged 30-40 years in good health. CDR3 in amino acids: CASSRGPQNTEAFF. CDR3 nucleotides: TGTGCCAGCAGCCGGGGACCGCAGAACACTGAAGCTTTCTTT.